A selection of T cell receptor beta chains follows, all from one sample in a study of T cells in localized non-small cell lung cancer. Clones were read by immunoSEQ multiplex PCR, and TCRdb kept only the in-frame ones, dropping some. Of about 76,000 clones in the sample, approximately 84% are singletons; the top ten hold 1% to 1.5%. Sequenced here: peripheral blood, sampled before any cancer treatment. The receptors come from a female donor over 55 with stage I lung adenocarcinoma. CDR3s include the opening cysteine and the closing phenylalanine or tryptophan. A D gene is named only where the DNA matches it firmly. The size field is filled for only some rows; it gives once, few, many or a size class.

>NA|NA|TRBJ2-1|TRBV19
CASSPSLGGPSYNEQFF
TGTGCCAGTAGTCCCTCTTTGGGGGGGCCCTCCTACAATGAGCAGTTCTTC
>NA|TRBD1|TRBJ1-1|TRBV7-9
CASSLWTGGWTEAFF
TGTGCCAGCAGCTTGTGGACAGGTGGGTGGACTGAAGCTTTCTTT
>NA|NA|TRBJ2-4|TRBV7-8
CASSAALSLAKNIQYF
TGTGCCAGCAGCGCGGCGCTATCGCTAGCCAAAAACATTCAGTACTTC
>NA|NA|TRBJ2-2|TRBV7-3
CASSRARNRINTGELFF
TGTGCCAGCAGCCGGGCTAGAAACAGAATTAACACCGGGGAGCTGTTTTTT
>NA|TRBD1|TRBJ2-7|TRBV18
CASSPGDRAYEQYF
TGTGCCAGCTCACCAGGGGACAGGGCCTACGAGCAGTACTTC
>NA|TRBD1|TRBJ1-4|TRBV7-9
CASKGPGTANEKLFF
TGTGCCAGCAAAGGTCCGGGGACAGCTAATGAAAAACTGTTTTTT
>NA|TRBD1|TRBJ2-7|TRBV10-3
CAISDLDRGPNEQYF
TGTGCCATCAGTGACTTGGACAGGGGGCCGAACGAGCAGTACTTC
>NA|NA|TRBJ2-7|TRBV2
CASMGRVRYEQYF
TGTGCCAGCATGGGGCGGGTTCGATACGAGCAGTACTTC
>NA|TRBD1|TRBJ2-3|TRBV7-2
CASSLARTGGADTQYF
TGTGCCAGCAGCTTAGCCCGGACAGGGGGCGCAGATACGCAGTATTTT
>once|TRBD2|TRBJ2-7|TRBV6-1
CASSVGGGPYEQYF
TGTGCCAGCAGTGTTGGCGGGGGACCCTACGAGCAGTACTTC
>NA|NA|TRBJ1-1|TRBV19
CASSITRGREAFF
TGTGCCAGTAGTATTACGAGGGGTCGTGAAGCTTTCTTT
>NA|TRBD2|TRBJ2-5|TRBV2
CASSDRASGGETQYF
TGTGCCAGCAGTGATAGGGCTAGCGGGGGTGAGACCCAGTACTTC
>NA|TRBD1|TRBJ1-3|TRBV7-2
CASSLDRGPGNTIYF
TGTGCCAGCAGCCTAGACAGGGGGCCTGGAAACACCATATATTTT
>NA|TRBD2|TRBJ2-1|TRBV6-4
CASSEASGGASNEQFF
TGTGCCAGCAGTGAGGCTAGCGGGGGGGCTAGTAATGAGCAGTTCTTC
>NA|NA|TRBJ1-1|TRBV6-6
CASSYITGWNTEAFF
TGTGCCAGCAGTTACATTACAGGGTGGAACACTGAAGCTTTCTTT
>NA|NA|TRBJ1-2|TRBV5-8
CASSLPGGNYGYTF
TGTGCCAGCAGCTTGCCAGGCGGTAACTATGGCTACACCTTC